This T cell receptor beta chain was sequenced during a study of blood T cell repertoires in COVID-19. Study as a whole: From T cells, B-cell-depleted T cells, or PBMCs came the material, which was cDNA or gDNA.

This clone came up once. V was pared by 6 bases and J by 4 bases, with 10 bases between. The germline V gene has CDR1 SNHLY and CDR2 FYNNEI. The CDR3 covers 13 residues. Authors' processing steps: How many nucleated cells were present was estimated from reference gene primer amplification. The repertoire was sequenced with immunoSEQ multiplex PCR; TCRdb's copy has only in-frame clones and lacks some. Clone size and the V and J calls come from that table; the DNA yielded D and trimming. The repertoire holds 110,000 or so clones, with 85% to 90% as singletons. Sequences were obtained from peripheral blood. This chain connects TRBV2 to TRBJ2-1; D possibly corresponds to TRBD2 (5 bases). This TCR was recovered from a man between 70 and 80 years old with active or convalescent COVID-19. The CDR3 sequence: CASRKEGYNEQFF. CDR3 coding DNA: TGTGCCAGCAGGAAAGAGGGATACAATGAGCAGTTCTTC.